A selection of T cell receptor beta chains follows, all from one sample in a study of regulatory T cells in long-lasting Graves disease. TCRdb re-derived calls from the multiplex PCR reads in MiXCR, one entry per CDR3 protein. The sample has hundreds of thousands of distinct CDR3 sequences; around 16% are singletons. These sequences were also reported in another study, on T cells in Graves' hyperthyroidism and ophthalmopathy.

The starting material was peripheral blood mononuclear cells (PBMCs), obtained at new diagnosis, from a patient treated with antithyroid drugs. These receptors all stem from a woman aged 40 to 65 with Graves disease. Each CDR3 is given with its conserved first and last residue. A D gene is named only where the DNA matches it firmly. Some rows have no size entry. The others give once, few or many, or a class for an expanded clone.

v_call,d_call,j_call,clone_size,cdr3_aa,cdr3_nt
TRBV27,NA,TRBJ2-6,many,CASSLTGSGANVLTF,TGTGCCAGCAGTTTAACGGGCTCTGGGGCCAACGTCCTGACTTTC
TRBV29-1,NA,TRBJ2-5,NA,CSGSLEGKLGTQYF,TGCAGCGGATCCCTGGAGGGGAAGCTTGGGACCCAGTACTTC
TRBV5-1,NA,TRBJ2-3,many,CASSLGGGTRTDTQYF,TGCGCCAGCAGCTTGGGCGGGGGCACCCGCACAGATACGCAGTATTTT
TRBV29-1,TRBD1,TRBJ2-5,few,CSVRGRLVETQYF,TGCAGCGTAAGGGGGCGTCTGGTAGAGACCCAGTACTTC
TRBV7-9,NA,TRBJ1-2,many,CASSLAGQLYGYTF,TGTGCCAGCAGCTTAGCAGGACAGCTTTATGGCTACACCTTC
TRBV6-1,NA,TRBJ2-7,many,CASRPLRSSYEQYF,TGTGCCAGCAGGCCCCTGAGAAGCTCCTACGAGCAGTACTTC
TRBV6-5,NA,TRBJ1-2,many,CASSFQGGYGYTF,TGTGCCAGCAGTTTCCAGGGAGGCTATGGCTACACCTTC
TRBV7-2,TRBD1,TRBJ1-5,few,CASSTRQGSNQPQHF,TGTGCCAGCAGTACCCGACAGGGAAGCAATCAGCCCCAGCATTTT
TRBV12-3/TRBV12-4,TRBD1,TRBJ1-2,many,CASSSLGQEGNGYTF,TGTGCCAGCAGCTCTCTCGGACAGGAAGGAAATGGCTACACCTTC
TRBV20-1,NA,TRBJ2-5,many,CSASGPWETQYF,TGCAGTGCTAGTGGACCGTGGGAGACCCAGTACTTC
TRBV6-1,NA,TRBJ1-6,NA,CASSEGAGVRSPLHF,TGTGCCAGCAGTGAAGGGGCGGGGGTGCGTTCACCCCTCCACTTT
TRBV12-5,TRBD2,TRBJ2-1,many,CASGPERAGTNEQFF,TGTGCTAGTGGCCCAGAGCGAGCGGGGACGAATGAGCAGTTCTTC
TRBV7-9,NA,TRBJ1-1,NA,CASSLSEEAFF,TGTGCCAGCAGCTTATCCGAGGAAGCTTTCTTT